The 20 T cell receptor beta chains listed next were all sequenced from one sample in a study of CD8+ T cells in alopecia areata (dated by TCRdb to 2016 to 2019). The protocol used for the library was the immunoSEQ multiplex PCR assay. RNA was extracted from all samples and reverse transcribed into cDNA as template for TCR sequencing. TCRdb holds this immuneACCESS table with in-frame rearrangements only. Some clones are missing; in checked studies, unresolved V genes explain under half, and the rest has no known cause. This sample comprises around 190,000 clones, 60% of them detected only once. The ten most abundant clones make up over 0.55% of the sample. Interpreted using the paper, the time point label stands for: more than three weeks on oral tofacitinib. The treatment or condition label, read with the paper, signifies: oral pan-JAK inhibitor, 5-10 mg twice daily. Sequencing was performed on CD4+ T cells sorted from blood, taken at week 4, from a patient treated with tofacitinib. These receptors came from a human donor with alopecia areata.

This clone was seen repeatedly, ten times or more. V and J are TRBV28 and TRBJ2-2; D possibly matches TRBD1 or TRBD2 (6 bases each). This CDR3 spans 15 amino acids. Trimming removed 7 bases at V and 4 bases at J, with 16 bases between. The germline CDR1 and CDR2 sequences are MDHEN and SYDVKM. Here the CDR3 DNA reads TGTGCCAGCAACTTAGGGGGGACCACCACCGGGGAGCTGTTTTTT. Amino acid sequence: CASNLGGTTTGELFF.

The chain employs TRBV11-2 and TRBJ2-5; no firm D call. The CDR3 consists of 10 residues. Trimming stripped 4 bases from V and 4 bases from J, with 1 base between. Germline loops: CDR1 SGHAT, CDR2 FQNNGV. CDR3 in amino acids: CASSSETQYF. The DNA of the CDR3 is TGTGCCAGCAGCTCAGAGACCCAGTACTTC. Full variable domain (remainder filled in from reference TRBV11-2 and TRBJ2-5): EAGVAQSPRYKIIEKRQSVAFWCNPISGHATLYWYQQILGQGPKLLIQFQNNGVVDDSQLPKDRFSAERLKGVDSTLKIQPAKLEDSAVYLCASSSETQYFGPGTRLLVL.

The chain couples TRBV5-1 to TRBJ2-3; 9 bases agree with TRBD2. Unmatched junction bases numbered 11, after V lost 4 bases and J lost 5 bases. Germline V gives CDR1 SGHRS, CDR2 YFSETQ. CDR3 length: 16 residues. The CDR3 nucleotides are TGCGCCAGCAGCCCGAACTTCGGGCGGGAGGGAGATACGCAGTATTTT. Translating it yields CASSPNFGREGDTQYF.

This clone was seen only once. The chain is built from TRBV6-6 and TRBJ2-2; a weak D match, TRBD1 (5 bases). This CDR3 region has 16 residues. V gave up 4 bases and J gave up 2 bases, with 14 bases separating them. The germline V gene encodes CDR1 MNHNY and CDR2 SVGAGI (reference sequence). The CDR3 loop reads CASSSTDRVNTGELFF. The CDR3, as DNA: TGTGCCAGCAGTTCCACAGACAGAGTAAACACCGGGGAGCTGTTTTTT.

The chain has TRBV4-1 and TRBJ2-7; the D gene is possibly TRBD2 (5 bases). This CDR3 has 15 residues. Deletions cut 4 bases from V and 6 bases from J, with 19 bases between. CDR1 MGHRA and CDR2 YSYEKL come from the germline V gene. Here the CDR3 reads CASSPFRGIGGEQYF. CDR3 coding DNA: TGCGCCAGCAGCCCCTTTCGTGGGATTGGAGGCGAGCAGTACTTC.

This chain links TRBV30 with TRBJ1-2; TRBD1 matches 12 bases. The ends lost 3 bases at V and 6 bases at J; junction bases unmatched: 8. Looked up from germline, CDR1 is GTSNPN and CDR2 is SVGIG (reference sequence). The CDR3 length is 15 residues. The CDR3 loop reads CAWSSRDRGLDGYTF. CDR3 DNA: TGTGCCTGGAGCTCCCGGGACAGGGGGCTTGATGGCTACACCTTC.

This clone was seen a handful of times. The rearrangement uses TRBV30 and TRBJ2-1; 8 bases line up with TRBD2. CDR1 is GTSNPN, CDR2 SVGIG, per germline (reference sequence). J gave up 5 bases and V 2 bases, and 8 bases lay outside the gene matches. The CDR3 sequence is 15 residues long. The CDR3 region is CAWSRLQRENNEQFF. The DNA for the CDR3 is TGTGCCTGGAGTAGACTCCAGCGGGAGAACAATGAGCAGTTCTTC. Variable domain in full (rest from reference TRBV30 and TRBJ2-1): SQTIHQWPATLVQPVGSPLSLECTVEGTSNPNLYWYRQAAGRGLQLLFYSVGIGQISSEVPQNLSASRPQDRQFILSSKKLLLSDSGFYLCAWSRLQRENNEQFFGPGTRLTVL.

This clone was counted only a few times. CDR3 nucleotides: TGCAGCGTTGCCGAGACAGGGGTCAATCAGCCCCAGCATTTT. Its protein product is CSVAETGVNQPQHF. The V and J genes are TRBV29-1 and TRBJ1-5; 8 positions match TRBD1. The CDR3 extends over 14 amino acids. Germline V CDR1 and CDR2: SQVTM, ANQGSEA. Trimming cost V 4 bases and J 3 bases; bases outside gene matches: 5.

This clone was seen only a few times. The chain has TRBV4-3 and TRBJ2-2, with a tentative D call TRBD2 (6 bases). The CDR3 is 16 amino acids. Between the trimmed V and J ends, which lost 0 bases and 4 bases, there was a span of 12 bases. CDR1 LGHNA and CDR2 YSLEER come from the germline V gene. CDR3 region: CASSQEGGAGTGELFF. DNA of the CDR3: TGCGCCAGCAGCCAAGAAGGCGGGGCTGGCACCGGGGAGCTGTTTTTT.

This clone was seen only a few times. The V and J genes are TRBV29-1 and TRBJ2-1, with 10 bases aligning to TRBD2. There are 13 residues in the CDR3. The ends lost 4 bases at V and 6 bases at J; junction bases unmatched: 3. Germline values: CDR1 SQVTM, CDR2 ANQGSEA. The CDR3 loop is CSVASSGSNEQFF. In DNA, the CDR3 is TGCAGCGTTGCGTCTAGCGGGAGCAATGAGCAGTTCTTC.

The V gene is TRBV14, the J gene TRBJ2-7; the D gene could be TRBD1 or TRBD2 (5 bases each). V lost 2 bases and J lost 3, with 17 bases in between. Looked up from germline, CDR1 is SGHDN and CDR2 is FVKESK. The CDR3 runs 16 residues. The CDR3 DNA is TGTGCCAGCAGCCAATGGGGCAGGGTAGGACTCTACGAGCAGTACTTC. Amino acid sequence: CASSQWGRVGLYEQYF.

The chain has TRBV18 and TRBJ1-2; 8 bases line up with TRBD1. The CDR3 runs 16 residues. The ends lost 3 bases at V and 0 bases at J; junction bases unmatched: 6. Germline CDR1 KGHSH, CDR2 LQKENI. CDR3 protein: CASSPPGTGANYGYTF. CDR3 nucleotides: TGTGCCAGCTCACCGCCGGGGACAGGCGCTAACTATGGCTACACCTTC.

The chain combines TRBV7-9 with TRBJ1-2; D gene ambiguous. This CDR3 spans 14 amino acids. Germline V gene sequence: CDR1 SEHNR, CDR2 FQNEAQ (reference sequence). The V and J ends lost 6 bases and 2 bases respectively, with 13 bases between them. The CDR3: CASRYSSQNYGYTF. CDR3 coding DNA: TGTGCCAGCAGATACTCGTCCCAGAACTATGGCTACACCTTC.

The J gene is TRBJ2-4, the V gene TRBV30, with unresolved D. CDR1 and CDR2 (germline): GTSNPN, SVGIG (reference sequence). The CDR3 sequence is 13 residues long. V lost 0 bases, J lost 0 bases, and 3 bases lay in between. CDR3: CAWSVAAKNIQYF. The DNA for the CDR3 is TGTGCCTGGAGTGTGGCAGCCAAAAACATTCAGTACTTC.

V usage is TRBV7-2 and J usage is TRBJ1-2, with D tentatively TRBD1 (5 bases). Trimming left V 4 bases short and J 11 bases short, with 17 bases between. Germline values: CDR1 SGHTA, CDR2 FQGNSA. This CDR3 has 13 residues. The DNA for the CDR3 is TGTGCCAGCAGCTACCAGGGAGGGTCTTCGTACACCTTC. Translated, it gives CASSYQGGSSYTF. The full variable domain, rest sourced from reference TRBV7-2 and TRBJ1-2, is GAGVSQSPSNKVTEKGKDVELRCDPISGHTALYWYRQSLGQGLEFLIYFQGNSAPDKSGLPSDRFSAERTGGSVSTLTIQRTQQEDSAVYLCASSYQGGSSYTFGSGTRLTVV.

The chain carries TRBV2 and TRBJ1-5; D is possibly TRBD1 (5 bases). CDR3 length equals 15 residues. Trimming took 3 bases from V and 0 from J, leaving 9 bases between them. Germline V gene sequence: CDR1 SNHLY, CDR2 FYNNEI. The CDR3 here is CASSEGPLSNQPQHF. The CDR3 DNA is TGTGCCAGCAGTGAGGGGCCTCTTAGCAATCAGCCCCAGCATTTT.

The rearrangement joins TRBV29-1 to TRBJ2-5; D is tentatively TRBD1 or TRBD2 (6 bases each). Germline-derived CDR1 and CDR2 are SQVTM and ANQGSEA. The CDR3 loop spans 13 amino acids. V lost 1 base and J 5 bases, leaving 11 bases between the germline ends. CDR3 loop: CSVEVGGIETQYF. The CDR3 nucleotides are TGCAGCGTTGAAGTGGGGGGCATCGAGACCCAGTACTTC.

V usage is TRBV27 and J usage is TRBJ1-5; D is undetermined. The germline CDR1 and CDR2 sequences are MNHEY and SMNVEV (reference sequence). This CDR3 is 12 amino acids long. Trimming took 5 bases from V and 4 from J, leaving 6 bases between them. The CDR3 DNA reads TGTGCCAGCAGTAAAGGAAATCAGCCCCAGCATTTT. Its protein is CASSKGNQPQHF.

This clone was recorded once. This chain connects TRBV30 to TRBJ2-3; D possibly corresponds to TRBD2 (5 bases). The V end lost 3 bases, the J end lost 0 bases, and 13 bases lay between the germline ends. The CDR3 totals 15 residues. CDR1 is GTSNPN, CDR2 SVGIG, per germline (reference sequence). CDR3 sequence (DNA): TGTGCCTGGAGCATCGGGCGGGTCAGCACAGATACGCAGTATTTT. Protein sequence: CAWSIGRVSTDTQYF.

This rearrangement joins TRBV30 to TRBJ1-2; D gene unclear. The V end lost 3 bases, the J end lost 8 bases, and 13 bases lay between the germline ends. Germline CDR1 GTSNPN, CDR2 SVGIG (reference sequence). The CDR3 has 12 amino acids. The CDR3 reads CAWRAGVGGYTF. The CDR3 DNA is TGTGCCTGGAGAGCCGGGGTAGGAGGCTACACCTTC.